The 25 T cell receptor beta chains in this list originate from one sample, sequenced in a study of T cells in localized non-small cell lung cancer. Some clones are missing from TCRdb's copy, which holds only in-frame ones; the method was immunoSEQ multiplex PCR. Here the sample spans roughly 35,000 clones, around 93% being singletons. Sequences were derived from peripheral blood, sampled before any cancer treatment. The receptors here all came from a female donor older than 55 with stage I lung adenocarcinoma.

This chain uses TRBV5-1 with TRBJ2-7; D possibly corresponds to TRBD2 (6 bases). The CDR3 consists of 15 residues. V was shortened by 0 bases and J by 0 bases, with 10 bases between the two germline ends. Germline CDR1 is SGHRS and CDR2 is YFSETQ. CDR3 region: CASSLEAGFSYEQYF. The CDR3 region has the DNA TGCGCCAGCAGCTTGGAAGCGGGTTTCTCCTACGAGCAGTACTTC.

This chain uses TRBV7-3 with TRBJ2-5; possible D gene TRBD1, 5 bases. CDR1 SGHTA and CDR2 FQGTGA come from the germline V gene. Deletions cut 5 bases from V and 4 bases from J, with 14 bases between. The CDR3 is 14 amino acids. The CDR3 sequence: CASSLGAGGETQYF. The CDR3 region has the DNA TGTGCCAGCAGCCTAGGGGCAGGTGGAGAGACCCAGTACTTC.

The rearrangement links TRBV7-2 to TRBJ1-2, with 8 bases identical to TRBD1. Looked up from germline, CDR1 is SGHTA and CDR2 is FQGNSA. The CDR3 is 14 amino acids. Losses at the gene ends were 5 bases for V and 2 bases for J; bases not matched to a gene: 4. CDR3 loop: CASSPDRGNYGYTF. The CDR3 DNA follows: TGTGCCAGCAGCCCAGACAGGGGAAACTATGGCTACACCTTC. The variable domain in full, completed from reference TRBV7-2 and TRBJ1-2, reads GAGVSQSPSNKVTEKGKDVELRCDPISGHTALYWYRQSLGQGLEFLIYFQGNSAPDKSGLPSDRFSAERTGGSVSTLTIQRTQQEDSAVYLCASSPDRGNYGYTFGSGTRLTVV.

V usage is TRBV10-2 and J usage is TRBJ1-6, with D maybe TRBD1 (5 bases). Deletions cut 1 base from V and 0 bases from J, with 10 bases between. CDR3 size: 17 residues. Germline lookup yields CDR1 WSHSY and CDR2 SAAADI. The CDR3 region is CASSEFYRTSYNSPLHF. Written as DNA, the CDR3 is TGCGCCAGCAGTGAGTTCTACAGGACCTCCTATAATTCACCCCTCCACTTT.

This chain links TRBV5-6 with TRBJ1-3; D may be TRBD1 (5 bases). Trimming left V 0 bases short and J 0 bases short, with 10 bases between. The CDR3 covers 16 residues. Per the germline V gene, CDR1 is SGHDT and CDR2 is YYEEEE. CDR3 amino acids: CASSLGGTASGNTIYF. The CDR3 nucleotides read TGTGCCAGCAGCTTGGGCGGGACCGCCTCTGGAAACACCATATATTTT.

The chain joins TRBV5-1 to TRBJ2-1; 7 bases line up with TRBD1. The CDR3 loop spans 15 amino acids. Unmatched junction bases numbered 8, after V lost 4 bases and J lost 4 bases. Germline CDR1 reads SGHRS; CDR2 reads YFSETQ. Here the CDR3 reads CASSRDPGQYNEQFF. Here the CDR3 DNA reads TGCGCCAGCAGCCGTGACCCGGGACAGTACAATGAGCAGTTCTTC.

The rearrangement uses TRBV10-3 and TRBJ1-5; possibly TRBD1 for D (6 bases). The V and J ends lost 0 bases and 6 bases respectively, with 12 bases between them. The CDR3 is 15 residues long. Germline assignment: CDR1 ENHRY and CDR2 SYGVKD. The CDR3 region is CAISESGGAAQPQHF. The CDR3 coding sequence is TGTGCCATCAGTGAGTCGGGGGGCGCCGCTCAGCCCCAGCATTTT.

The chain combines TRBV29-1 with TRBJ2-2; D not certain. This CDR3 is built from 11 residues. Trimming took 6 bases from V and 1 from J, leaving 3 bases between them. The germline V gene encodes CDR1 SQVTM and CDR2 ANQGSEA. The CDR3 nucleotides are TGCAGCGTCAAGAACACCGGGGAGCTGTTTTTT. Its protein is CSVKNTGELFF.

The chain employs TRBV5-1 and TRBJ2-3, with D perhaps TRBD1 (6 bases). CDR1 SGHRS and CDR2 YFSETQ come from the germline V gene. Trimming cost V 3 bases and J 6 bases, with 17 bases left between them. This CDR3 is built from 15 residues. The CDR3 coding sequence is TGCGCCAGCAGCTCCAGGGGCCCCGGATCGGATACGCAGTATTTT. Its translation is CASSSRGPGSDTQYF.

The chain has TRBV7-2 and TRBJ1-2; TRBD1 matches 7 bases. This CDR3 spans 13 amino acids. The germline V gene has CDR1 SGHTA and CDR2 FQGNSA. With V trimmed by 5 bases and J by 8 bases, 8 bases remained unmatched. CDR3 sequence (DNA): TGTGCCAGCAGCCTCGACAGGGAGTACGGCTACACCTTC. Protein: CASSLDREYGYTF.

This chain connects TRBV5-4 to TRBJ1-1, with 7 nucleotides matching TRBD1. Per the germline V gene, CDR1 is SGHNT and CDR2 is YYREEE (reference sequence). The CDR3 consists of 14 residues. Trimming at V came to 4 bases and at J to 2 bases, leaving 5 bases not matched to a gene. The CDR3: CASSQDRYNTEAFF. The CDR3 nucleotides read TGTGCCAGCAGCCAGGACAGGTATAACACTGAAGCTTTCTTT.

This sequence joins TRBV7-2 and TRBJ2-5; D may match TRBD1 or TRBD2 (5 bases each). The last part of the DNA fits TRBJ2-7 better; the J call may be wrong. CDR1 is SGHTA and CDR2 is FQGNSA in the germline V gene. This CDR3 has 12 amino acids. This CDR3 reads CASSLGTDEQYF. CDR3 bases: TGTGCCAGCAGCCTAGGGACGGACGAGCAGTACTTC.

The genes are TRBV5-6 and TRBJ1-2, with TRBD1 matching over 7 bases. The CDR3 runs 15 residues. Per germline, CDR1 SGHDT and CDR2 YYEEEE. With V trimmed by 3 bases and J by 8 bases, 13 bases remained unmatched. CDR3 region: CASSSGTYRGGGYTF. The DNA for the CDR3 is TGTGCCAGCAGCTCGGGTACTTACAGGGGAGGGGGCTACACCTTC.

The chain couples TRBV7-2 to TRBJ1-2; no clear D gene. Trimming stripped 1 base from V and 4 bases from J, with 10 bases between. The germline CDR1 and CDR2 sequences are SGHTA and FQGNSA. The CDR3 covers 14 residues. The CDR3 reads CASSLDMGSYGYTF. The CDR3 bases are TGTGCCAGCAGCTTAGACATGGGTTCCTATGGCTACACCTTC.

The chain recombines TRBV11-3 with TRBJ2-1; D is possibly TRBD1 (5 bases). V lost 2 bases and J lost 6, with 8 bases in between. Germline V gives CDR1 SGHNT, CDR2 YENEEA. The length of the CDR3 is 13 residues. The CDR3: CASSLIRGNEQFF. CDR3 coding DNA: TGTGCCAGCAGCTTAATTAGGGGCAATGAGCAGTTCTTC.

This clone was found a few times. This rearrangement joins TRBV7-2 to TRBJ1-2, with 7 bases that match TRBD1. Germline lookup yields CDR1 SGHTA and CDR2 FQGNSA. V shed 11 bases and J 3 bases; nucleotides not matched to a gene: 18. This CDR3 contains 16 residues. This CDR3 reads CAASSGTALSYYGYTF. The CDR3, as DNA: TGTGCCGCATCATCTGGGACAGCCCTATCGTACTATGGCTACACCTTC.

This chain uses TRBV5-6 with TRBJ2-5; D perhaps matches TRBD1 (5 bases). The CDR3 is made up of 16 amino acids. Trimming took 4 bases from V and 0 from J, leaving 16 bases between them. Germline V gene lookup returns CDR1 SGHDT and CDR2 YYEEEE. In DNA, the CDR3 is TGTGCCAGCAGCCACCTATTAACAGGATACCAAGAGACCCAGTACTTC. Its protein product is CASSHLLTGYQETQYF.

This clone has only one observation. The chain combines TRBV5-1 with TRBJ1-1, with D tentatively TRBD1 (5 bases). Trimming removed 7 bases at V and 4 bases at J, with 14 bases between. From germline, CDR1 is SGHRS and CDR2 YFSETQ. The CDR3 is 13 amino acids. CDR3 nucleotides: TGCGCCAGCCAACCCCCCGGGGGCACTGAAGCTTTCTTT. Its translation is CASQPPGGTEAFF.

This chain links TRBV11-3 with TRBJ1-3, with 7 nucleotides matching TRBD1. Per the germline V gene, CDR1 is SGHNT and CDR2 is YENEEA. The CDR3 length is 15 residues. With V trimmed by 4 bases and J by 2 bases, 5 bases remained unmatched. CDR3 amino acids: CASSSHRGTGNTIYF. DNA of the CDR3: TGTGCCAGCAGCTCCCACAGGGGAACTGGAAACACCATATATTTT. Full variable domain (missing parts from reference TRBV11-3 and TRBJ1-3): EAGVVQSPRYKIIEKKQPVAFWCNPISGHNTLYWYLQNLGQGPELLIRYENEEAVDDSQLPKDRFSAERLKGVDSTLKIQPAELGDSAVYLCASSSHRGTGNTIYFGEGSWLTVV.

The chain links TRBV30 to TRBJ1-2; D is ambiguous. In germline, CDR1 is GTSNPN, CDR2 SVGIG (reference sequence). The length of the CDR3 is 12 residues. Trimming cost V 4 bases and J 4 bases, with 10 bases left between them. The CDR3 sequence: CAWNPGLYGYTF. CDR3 nucleotide sequence: TGTGCCTGGAACCCGGGCCTCTATGGCTACACCTTC.

V is TRBV5-5 and J is TRBJ2-6; D is perhaps TRBD1 or TRBD2 (5 bases each). Germline CDR1 reads SGHKS; CDR2 reads YYEKEE (reference sequence). The CDR3 is made up of 16 amino acids. Trimming shortened V by 0 bases and J by 4 bases, and 11 bases separated the two germline ends. In nucleotides, the CDR3 is TGTGCCAGCAGCTTGGGGGGACCGGGAGGGGCCAACGTCCTGACTTTC. Amino acid sequence: CASSLGGPGGANVLTF.

Worth noting for this clone: In the same sample, other DNA sequences code for this CDR3. The V and J genes are TRBV5-1 and TRBJ2-5, with D unclear. CDR3 length: 11 amino acids. CDR1 is SGHRS, CDR2 YFSETQ, per germline. V lost 3 bases, J lost 2 bases, and 2 bases lay in between. CDR3 loop: CASSSQETQYF. The CDR3 coding sequence is TGCGCCAGCAGCTCTCAAGAGACCCAGTACTTC.

This clone was observed a few times. V gene TRBV4-3 combines with J gene TRBJ1-2; D is unclear. The CDR3 totals 11 residues. Looked up from germline, CDR1 is LGHNA and CDR2 is YSLEER. V was clipped by 1 base and J by 8 bases, with 5 bases between them. DNA for the CDR3: TGCGCCAGCAGCCAAGGGTGGGGCTACACCTTC. It specifies CASSQGWGYTF.

V is TRBV6-6 and J is TRBJ2-1; possibly TRBD2 for D (5 bases). Trimming removed 6 bases at V and 5 bases at J, with 5 bases between. The CDR3 sequence is 11 residues long. Germline V gene lookup returns CDR1 MNHNY and CDR2 SVGAGI (reference sequence). The CDR3 DNA follows: TGTGCCAGCAGGCGGGACAATGAGCAGTTCTTC. This translates into CASRRDNEQFF.

This clone came up a few times. The rearrangement links TRBV6-1 to TRBJ1-6; D uncertain. The CDR3 extends over 14 amino acids. V shed 3 bases and J shed 0 bases, with 3 bases lying between them. Germline loops: CDR1 MNHNS, CDR2 SASEGT. The CDR3 loop is CASSDGSYNSPLHF. CDR3 in DNA: TGTGCCAGCAGTGATGGCTCCTATAATTCACCCCTCCACTTT.